What follows are 10 T cell receptor beta chains derived from one specimen sequenced in a study of read filtering for tumor transcriptome and immune sequencing. From 300 to 400 ng of RNA, a library with molecular barcoded alpha/delta and beta/gamma adaptors was made. TCRdb independently ran MiXCR on the reads; one entry per CDR3 protein. Among around 65,000 distinct CDR3 sequences listed, roughly 19% were seen once. Sequencing was carried out using a population of CD138-negative cells sorted from bone marrow. The receptors originated from a donor over 35 with multiple myeloma.

Regarding this clonotype: A much bigger clone sits one base away, suggesting this may be a read error. CDR3 sequence reads: CASSLGGGGYGHTF. The DNA of the CDR3 is TGTGCCAGCAGTTTAGGGGGCGGAGGGTATGGCCACACCTTC. V is TRBV12-3 or TRBV12-4 and J is TRBJ1-2; D might be TRBD1 (5 bases). CDR3 length: 14 residues.

This clonotype showed up just a few times. The gene calls are TRBV28 and TRBJ1-5; 7 positions agree with TRBD1. This CDR3 is 14 amino acids long. J gave up 7 bases and V 9 bases, and 12 bases lay outside the gene matches. Germline values: CDR1 MDHEN, CDR2 SYDVKM. CDR3 protein: CASRPSGGEQPQHF. For the CDR3, the DNA is TGTGCCAGTAGACCCTCAGGGGGGGAACAGCCCCAGCATTTT.

This clonotype was recorded a few times. The CDR3 DNA sequence: TGTGCCTGGAGTATCCTAGCGGGAAACACAGATACGCAGTATTTT. Translated, it gives CAWSILAGNTDTQYF. The V and J genes are TRBV30 and TRBJ2-3; 9 bases line up with TRBD2. V lost 2 bases and J lost 2; bases outside the gene matches: 5. The CDR3 loop spans 15 amino acids. Looked up from germline, CDR1 is GTSNPN and CDR2 is SVGIG (reference sequence).

This clonotype was picked up many times. The chain carries TRBV28 and TRBJ2-7; 8 bases fit TRBD2. Unmatched junction bases numbered 17, after V lost 10 bases and J lost 3 bases. The CDR3 contains 16 residues. Germline V lookup: CDR1 MDHEN, CDR2 SYDVKM. CDR3 nucleotide sequence: TGTGCCACCTCGGGGGGGGATGGTAGGACATTCTACGAGCAGTACTTC. Residues: CATSGGDGRTFYEQYF.

This clonotype is termed large. This chain's CDR3 is CASSPRLANEQFF. In DNA form, the CDR3 reads TGTGCCAGCAGTCCCCGGTTGGCGAATGAGCAGTTCTTC. The rearrangement joins TRBV27 to TRBJ2-1, with D unresolved. CDR3 length: 13 amino acids. The V gene's germline CDR1 is MNHEY and CDR2 SMNVEV (reference sequence). The V gene lost 5 bases and the J gene lost 7 bases, with 12 bases spanning the gap.

This clonotype was counted ten times or more. The J gene is TRBJ2-4, the V gene TRBV28, with D unclear. Germline V gives CDR1 MDHEN, CDR2 SYDVKM. V lost 5 bases, J lost 0 bases, and 8 bases lay in between. The length of the CDR3 is 14 residues. The CDR3 DNA sequence: TGTGCCAGCAGTGGACGCGAAGCCAAAAACATTCAGTACTTC. Its translation: CASSGREAKNIQYF.

This clonotype was counted many times. V is TRBV11-2 and J is TRBJ2-4; D might be TRBD1 (6 bases). The germline V gene has CDR1 SGHAT and CDR2 FQNNGV. CDR3 size: 14 residues. V lost 5 bases and J lost 5, with 13 bases in between. DNA of the CDR3: TGTGCCAGCAGCAACACAGGGTACGAAAACATTCAGTACTTC. Encoded protein: CASSNTGYENIQYF. The variable domain in full, with the rest retrieved from reference TRBV11-2 and TRBJ2-4, is EAGVAQSPRYKIIEKRQSVAFWCNPISGHATLYWYQQILGQGPKLLIQFQNNGVVDDSQLPKDRFSAERLKGVDSTLKIQPAKLEDSAVYLCASSNTGYENIQYFGAGTRLSVL.

The chain joins TRBV3-1 to TRBJ2-5; tentatively, D is TRBD2 (6 bases). CDR1 LGHDT and CDR2 YNNKEL come from the germline V gene (reference sequence). CDR3 length: 15 amino acids. V dropped 6 bases and J dropped 5 bases, with 19 bases sitting between them. The chain's CDR3 is CASSLPPGLQETQYF. CDR3 DNA: TGTGCCAGCAGTCTACCCCCGGGACTCCAGGAGACCCAGTACTTC.

The chain has TRBV5-6 and TRBJ2-1; D possibly corresponds to TRBD2 (7 bases). V was shortened by 2 bases and J by 4 bases, with 13 bases between the two germline ends. The CDR3 totals 15 residues. Germline V gene lookup returns CDR1 SGHDT and CDR2 YYEEEE. The CDR3 bases are TGTGCCAGCAGCTTCCGGGGGGCGGTATACAATGAGCAGTTCTTC. Residues: CASSFRGAVYNEQFF.

A remark on this clonotype: A junction boundary mismatches the germline segment, possibly from a read error. This rearrangement joins TRBV5-1 to TRBJ1-1; 7 bases match TRBD1. The CDR3 runs to 16 residues. The germline gives CDR1 SGHRS, CDR2 YFSETQ. In DNA, the CDR3 is TGCGCCAGCAGCTTATCAGGGGGAACCATGAACACCGAAGCTTTCTTT. It is translated as CASSLSGGTMNTEAFF.